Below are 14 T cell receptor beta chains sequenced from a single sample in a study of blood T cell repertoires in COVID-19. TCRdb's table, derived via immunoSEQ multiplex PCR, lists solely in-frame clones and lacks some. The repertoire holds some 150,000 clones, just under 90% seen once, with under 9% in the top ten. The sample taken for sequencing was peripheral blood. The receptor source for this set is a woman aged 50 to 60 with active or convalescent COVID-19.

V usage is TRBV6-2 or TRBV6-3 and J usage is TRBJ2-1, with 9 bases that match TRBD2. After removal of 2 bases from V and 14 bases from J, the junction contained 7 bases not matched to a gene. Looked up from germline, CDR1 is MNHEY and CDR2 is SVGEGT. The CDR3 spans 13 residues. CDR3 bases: TGTGCCAGCAGTTACGAAGGACTAGCGAAGAAGTTCTTC. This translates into CASSYEGLAKKFF.

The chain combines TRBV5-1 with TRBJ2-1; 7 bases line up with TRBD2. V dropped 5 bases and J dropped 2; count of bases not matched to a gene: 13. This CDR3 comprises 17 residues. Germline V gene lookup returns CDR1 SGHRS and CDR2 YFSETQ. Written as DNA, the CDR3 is TGCGCCAGCAGTTCGGGGGGAGGGCGCATAGCCTACAATGAGCAGTTCTTC. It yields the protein CASSSGGGRIAYNEQFF.

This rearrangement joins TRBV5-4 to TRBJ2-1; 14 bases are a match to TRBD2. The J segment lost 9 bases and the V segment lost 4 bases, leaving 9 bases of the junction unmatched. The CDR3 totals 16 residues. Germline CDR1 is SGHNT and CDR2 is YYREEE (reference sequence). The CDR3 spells CASSMMTSGGVPEQFF. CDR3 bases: TGTGCCAGCAGCATGATGACTAGCGGGGGGGTTCCTGAGCAGTTCTTC.

CDR3 nucleotide sequence: TGTGCCAGCGCAGCGGGGGGCGCCTACGAGCAGTACTTC. It translates to CASAAGGAYEQYF. The V call is TRBV6-5, the J call TRBJ2-7; the match to TRBD2 covers 9 bases. Germline loops: CDR1 MNHEY, CDR2 SVGAGI. This CDR3 region has 13 residues. J gave up 2 bases and V 8 bases, and 4 bases lay outside the gene matches.

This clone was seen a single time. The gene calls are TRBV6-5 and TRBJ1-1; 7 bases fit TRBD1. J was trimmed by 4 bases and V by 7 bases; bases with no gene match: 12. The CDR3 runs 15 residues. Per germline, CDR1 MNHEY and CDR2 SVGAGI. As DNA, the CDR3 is TGTGCCAGCAAACTAATGACAGGGTCCCCCACTGAAGCTTTCTTT. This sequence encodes CASKLMTGSPTEAFF.

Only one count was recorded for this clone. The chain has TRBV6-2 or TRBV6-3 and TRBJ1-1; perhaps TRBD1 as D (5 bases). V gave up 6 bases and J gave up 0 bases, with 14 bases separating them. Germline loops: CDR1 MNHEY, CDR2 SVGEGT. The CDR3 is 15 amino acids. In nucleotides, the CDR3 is TGTGCCAGCAGCCCAGGAGGGACTATGAACACTGAAGCTTTCTTT. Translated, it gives CASSPGGTMNTEAFF.

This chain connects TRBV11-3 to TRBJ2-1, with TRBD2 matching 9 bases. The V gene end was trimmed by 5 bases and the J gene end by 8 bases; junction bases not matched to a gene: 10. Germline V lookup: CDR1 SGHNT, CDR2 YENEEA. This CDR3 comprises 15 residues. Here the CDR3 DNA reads TGTGCCAGCAGCCAATCTAGCGGGACTATATATGAGCAGTTCTTC. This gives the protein CASSQSSGTIYEQFF.

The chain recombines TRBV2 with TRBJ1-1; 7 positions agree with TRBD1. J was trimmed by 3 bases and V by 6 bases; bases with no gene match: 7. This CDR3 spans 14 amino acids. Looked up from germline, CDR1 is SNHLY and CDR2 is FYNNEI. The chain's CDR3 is CASSRLGTDTEAFF. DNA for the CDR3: TGTGCCAGCAGCCGCCTGGGGACAGACACTGAAGCTTTCTTT.

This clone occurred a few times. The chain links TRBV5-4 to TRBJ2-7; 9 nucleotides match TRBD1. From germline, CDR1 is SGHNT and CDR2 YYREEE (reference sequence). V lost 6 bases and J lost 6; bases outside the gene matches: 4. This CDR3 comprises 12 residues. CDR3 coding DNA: TGTGCCAGCACCGACAGGGGGGGCGAGCAGTACTTC. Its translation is CASTDRGGEQYF.

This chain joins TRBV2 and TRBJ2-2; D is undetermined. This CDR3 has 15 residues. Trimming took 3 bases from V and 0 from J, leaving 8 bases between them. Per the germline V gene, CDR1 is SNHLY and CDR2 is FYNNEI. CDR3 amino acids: CASSDRGTNTGELFF. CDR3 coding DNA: TGTGCCAGCAGTGATCGAGGAACGAACACCGGGGAGCTGTTTTTT.

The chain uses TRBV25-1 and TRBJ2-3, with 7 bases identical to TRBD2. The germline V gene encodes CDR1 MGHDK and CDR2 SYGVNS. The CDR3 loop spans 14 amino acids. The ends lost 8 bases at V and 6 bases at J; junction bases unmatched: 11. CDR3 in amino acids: CASGNRDYSDTQYF. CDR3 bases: TGTGCCAGCGGAAACCGGGACTACTCTGATACGCAGTATTTT.

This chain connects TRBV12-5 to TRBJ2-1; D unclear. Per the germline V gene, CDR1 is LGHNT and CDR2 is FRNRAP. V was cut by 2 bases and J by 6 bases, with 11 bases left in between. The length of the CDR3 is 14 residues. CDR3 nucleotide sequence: TGTGCTAGTGGTTTGTCTTCCTCCCGCAATGAGCAGTTCTTC. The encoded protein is CASGLSSSRNEQFF.

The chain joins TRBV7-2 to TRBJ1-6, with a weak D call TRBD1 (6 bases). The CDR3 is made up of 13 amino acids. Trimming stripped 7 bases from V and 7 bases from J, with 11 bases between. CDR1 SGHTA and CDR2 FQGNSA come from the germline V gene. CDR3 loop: CASTNQGNSPLHF. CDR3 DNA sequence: TGTGCCAGCACCAATCAGGGGAATTCACCCCTCCACTTT.

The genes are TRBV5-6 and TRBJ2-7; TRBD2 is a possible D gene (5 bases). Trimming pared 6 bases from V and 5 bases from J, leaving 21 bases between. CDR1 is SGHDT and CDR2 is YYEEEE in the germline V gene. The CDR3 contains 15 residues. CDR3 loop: CASTPGPGSGNEQYF. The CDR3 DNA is TGTGCCAGCACCCCGGGCCCGGGAAGTGGTAACGAGCAGTACTTC.